These 27 T cell receptor beta chains were sequenced from one sample in a study of T cells in Graves' hyperthyroidism and ophthalmopathy. TCR beta CDR3 regions were amplified from RNA. Primed by the HTBI set, a first-round RT-PCR was run on the TCR CDR3. TCRdb re-analysed the multiplex PCR reads in MiXCR, keeping a single row per CDR3 protein. The table has about 610,000 distinct CDR3 sequences, roughly 14% seen once. Sequencing was performed on blood. The receptors here all came from a woman aged 40 to 50 with Graves' ophthalmopathy.

This clonotype was found many times. The chain recombines TRBV6-1 with TRBJ2-5; D remains ambiguous. The V end was cut by 2 bases, the J end by 2 bases, with 6 bases between. CDR3 length equals 13 residues. CDR1 is MNHNS, CDR2 SASEGT, per germline. The CDR3 DNA is TGTGCCAGCAGTGAAAGTTCGCAAGAGACCCAGTACTTC. Protein sequence: CASSESSQETQYF.

In this sample, this clonotype turned up a few times. This chain connects TRBV11-2 to TRBJ2-5; 14 nucleotides match TRBD2. Germline trimming cut 1 base from V and 6 bases from J; bases unmatched to any gene: 7. Germline assignment: CDR1 SGHAT and CDR2 FQNNGV. CDR3 length equals 17 residues. The CDR3 spells CASSLGGTSGRSKTQYF. CDR3 nucleotides: TGTGCCAGCAGCTTAGGGGGGACTAGCGGGAGATCCAAGACCCAGTACTTC.

This clonotype was recorded at least ten times. The chain couples TRBV6-1 to TRBJ2-5; D may be TRBD2 (5 bases). The germline CDR1 and CDR2 sequences are MNHNS and SASEGT. Trimming took 8 bases from V and 0 from J, leaving 10 bases between them. This CDR3 is built from 13 residues. Here the CDR3 reads CASSGKDQETQYF. The CDR3 DNA sequence: TGTGCCAGCTCCGGGAAGGACCAAGAGACCCAGTACTTC.

This clonotype has a count of ten or more. The chain couples TRBV30 to TRBJ2-3, with TRBD2 matching 7 bases. The junction had 5 bases not matched to a gene; V was cut back by 1 base and J by 1 base. The CDR3 covers 15 residues. Germline-derived CDR1 and CDR2 are GTSNPN and SVGIG (reference sequence). CDR3 DNA: TGTGCCTGGAGTGCAGCGGCGGGAGGCACAGATACGCAGTATTTT. As protein: CAWSAAAGGTDTQYF. Supplemented by reference TRBV30 and TRBJ2-3, the full variable domain reads SQTIHQWPATLVQPVGSPLSLECTVEGTSNPNLYWYRQAAGRGLQLLFYSVGIGQISSEVPQNLSASRPQDRQFILSSKKLLLSDSGFYLCAWSAAAGGTDTQYFGPGTRLTVL.

The chain couples TRBV7-3 to TRBJ1-1, with 7 bases matching TRBD1. V lost 5 bases and J lost 1; bases outside the gene matches: 10. Germline CDR1 SGHTA, CDR2 FQGTGA. This CDR3 has 16 residues. CDR3 sequence (DNA): TGTGCCAGCAGCCCCGGCTCAGGGGGTCCGAACACTGAAGCTTTCTTT. Protein sequence: CASSPGSGGPNTEAFF.

This clonotype was detected many times. J is TRBJ1-1 and V is TRBV6-4; a weak D match, TRBD1 (6 bases). Trimming stripped 6 bases from V and 3 bases from J, with 26 bases between. This CDR3 is 18 amino acids long. Germline V gene lookup returns CDR1 MRHNA and CDR2 SNTAGT. CDR3 in amino acids: CASSTTYRGGFAYTEAFF. The DNA for the CDR3 is TGTGCCAGCAGCACAACTTATAGGGGGGGATTCGCGTACACTGAAGCTTTCTTT.

The sample holds many counts of this clonotype. The chain recombines TRBV4-3 with TRBJ1-1, with D hard to call. Germline lookup yields CDR1 LGHNA and CDR2 YSLEER. With 1 base removed from V and 1 base from J, the gap between germline ends came to 7 bases. The CDR3 consists of 14 residues. Here the CDR3 DNA reads TGCGCCAGCAGCCAAGGCATCGGGAACACTGAAGCTTTCTTT. The encoded protein is CASSQGIGNTEAFF.

This clonotype came up many times. The chain joins TRBV7-2 to TRBJ2-7; D not certain. V was pared by 1 base and J by 4 bases, with 8 bases between. Germline CDR1 reads SGHTA; CDR2 reads FQGNSA. The CDR3 totals 13 residues. The CDR3 reads CASSLDPGYEQYF. The CDR3 nucleotides read TGTGCCAGCAGCTTAGATCCTGGTTACGAGCAGTACTTC.

This clonotype was counted many times. The V call is TRBV2, the J call TRBJ2-5, with 8 bases matching TRBD1. The CDR3 is 12 residues long. J lost 2 bases, V lost 10 bases, and 3 bases had no gene match. Germline-derived CDR1 and CDR2 are SNHLY and FYNNEI. DNA of the CDR3: TGTGCCACTGGACAGGGACAAGAGACCCAGTACTTC. It codes for CATGQGQETQYF.

At least ten counts were recorded for this clonotype. The V gene is TRBV20-1, the J gene TRBJ1-4; a possible D gene is TRBD1 (5 bases). This CDR3 has 15 amino acids. Trimming took off 2 bases at V and 7 bases at J, with 17 bases between the two ends. The germline CDR1 and CDR2 sequences are DFQATT and SNEGSKA (reference sequence). CDR3 DNA: TGCAGTGCTAGACCCGAAAGAGGGGCGGGTGAAAAACTGTTTTTT. Its protein product is CSARPERGAGEKLFF.

This clonotype came up many times. The rearrangement joins TRBV4-3 to TRBJ2-5, with D perhaps given as TRBD1 or TRBD2 (6 bases each). CDR3 length: 15 residues. V lost 1 base, J lost 5 bases, and 14 bases lay in between. The V gene's germline CDR1 is LGHNA and CDR2 YSLEER. CDR3 bases: TGCGCCAGCAGCCAAGGGGGGGCTAGAGGGGAGACCCAGTACTTC. This gives the protein CASSQGGARGETQYF.

This clonotype has at least ten counts. The chain uses TRBV7-2 and TRBJ1-2; 7 nucleotides match TRBD1. Germline-derived CDR1 and CDR2 are SGHTA and FQGNSA. V lost 8 bases to trimming and J lost 5 bases; unmatched junction nucleotides: 8. The CDR3 sequence is 13 residues long. The chain's CDR3 is CASSKAGGYGYTF. CDR3 sequence (DNA): TGTGCCAGCTCGAAGGCAGGGGGATATGGCTACACCTTC.

This clonotype was observed at least ten times. This chain uses TRBV6-2 or TRBV6-3 with TRBJ2-2; 8 nucleotides align to TRBD2. The germline V gene encodes CDR1 MNHEY and CDR2 SVGEGT. CDR3 length: 15 amino acids. The V gene end was trimmed by 5 bases and the J gene end by 4 bases; junction bases not matched to a gene: 6. The CDR3 DNA reads TGTGCCAGCAGTCACCAGCGGGAGCTCACCGGGGAGCTGTTTTTT. The encoded protein is CASSHQRELTGELFF.

This clonotype has at least ten counts. The chain joins TRBV6-1 to TRBJ1-5; the match to TRBD1 covers 7 bases. The CDR3 runs to 13 residues. Germline assignment: CDR1 MNHNS and CDR2 SASEGT. The junction had 5 bases not matched to a gene; V was cut back by 9 bases and J by 3 bases. Here the CDR3 reads CASEDRFNQPQHF. CDR3 nucleotides: TGTGCCAGTGAGGACAGGTTCAATCAGCCCCAGCATTTT.

Ten or more counts support this clonotype. This chain links TRBV12-3 or TRBV12-4 with TRBJ1-3; 8 nucleotides line up with TRBD1. CDR3 length equals 14 residues. After removal of 10 bases from V and 4 bases from J, the junction contained 9 bases not matched to a gene. CDR3 in DNA: TGTGCCACCCTGGACAGGGAGTCGGGAAACACCATATATTTT. Its translation is CATLDRESGNTIYF.

This clonotype has at least ten counts. The V and J genes are TRBV28 and TRBJ1-6; possibly TRBD1 for D (5 bases). Trimming stripped 6 bases from V and 10 bases from J, with 22 bases between. CDR3 length: 16 residues. Per the germline V gene, CDR1 is MDHEN and CDR2 is SYDVKM. CDR3 sequence reads: CASRSAGSPLGSPLHF. The CDR3 DNA reads as TGTGCCAGCAGGTCGGCAGGGTCGCCGCTAGGGTCACCCCTCCACTTT.

In this sample, this clonotype turned up many times. The chain joins TRBV5-4 to TRBJ1-2; D is uncertain. CDR3 length equals 14 residues. The germline V gene encodes CDR1 SGHNT and CDR2 YYREEE (reference sequence). V lost 0 bases and J 0 bases, leaving 6 bases between the germline ends. The CDR3: CASSLGASNYGYTF. CDR3 nucleotide sequence: TGTGCCAGCAGCTTGGGTGCTTCTAACTATGGCTACACCTTC.

This clonotype was seen at least ten times. The junction does not match germline at one end; this may be a read error. The V call is TRBV29-1, the J call TRBJ2-7; a weak D match, TRBD2 (7 bases). This CDR3 region has 10 residues. Germline V gene sequence: CDR1 SQVTM, CDR2 ANQGSEA. The CDR3 loop reads CSVGEGDHLF. The DNA of the CDR3 is TGCAGCGTTGGGGAGGGGGACCATCTCTTC.

The table lists this clonotype with a few counts. The chain employs TRBV5-1 and TRBJ1-5, with D perhaps TRBD1 (5 bases). In germline, CDR1 is SGHRS, CDR2 YFSETQ. CDR3 length: 14 residues. V lost 7 bases to trimming and J lost 6 bases, with 17 bases between them. CDR3 sequence: CASWGREGSQPQHF. In DNA, the CDR3 is TGCGCCAGCTGGGGCAGGGAGGGAAGTCAGCCCCAGCATTTT.

The sample holds many counts of this clonotype. V gene TRBV6-5 combines with J gene TRBJ1-5; D possibly corresponds to TRBD1 (6 bases). In germline, CDR1 is MNHEY, CDR2 SVGAGI. The CDR3 runs to 15 residues. Trimming pared 2 bases from V and 5 bases from J, leaving 13 bases between. CDR3 residues: CASSYMGGGHQPQHF. The CDR3 DNA reads TGTGCCAGCAGTTACATGGGGGGGGGGCATCAGCCCCAGCATTTT.

This clonotype has more than one count but fewer than ten. J is TRBJ1-1 and V is TRBV6-1; D is unresolved. V lost 6 bases to trimming and J lost 4 bases, with 12 bases between them. This CDR3 has 13 amino acids. From germline, CDR1 is MNHNS and CDR2 SASEGT. The CDR3 DNA sequence: TGTGCCAGCAGCCCAGGAATCCGCACTGAAGCTTTCTTT. This translates into CASSPGIRTEAFF.

This clonotype has a count of ten or more. The V gene is TRBV24-1, the J gene TRBJ2-7; 7 nucleotides agree with TRBD2. J lost 2 bases, V lost 5 bases, and 14 bases had no gene match. The length of the CDR3 is 17 residues. The V gene's germline CDR1 is KGHDR and CDR2 SFDVKD. The CDR3 loop reads CATSGFKVASGPYEQYF. Here the CDR3 DNA reads TGTGCCACCAGTGGGTTTAAGGTGGCTAGCGGCCCCTACGAGCAGTACTTC.

This clonotype was counted only a few times. J is TRBJ1-3 and V is TRBV7-2; D may be TRBD1 (5 bases). This CDR3 region has 13 residues. The V and J ends lost 5 bases and 7 bases respectively, with 12 bases between them. Germline CDR1 SGHTA, CDR2 FQGNSA. CDR3 residues: CASSLTEGNTIYF. CDR3 DNA: TGTGCCAGCAGCCTGACAGAGGGGAACACCATATATTTT. Using reference TRBV7-2 and TRBJ1-3 for the parts outside the CDR3, the full variable domain is GAGVSQSPSNKVTEKGKDVELRCDPISGHTALYWYRQSLGQGLEFLIYFQGNSAPDKSGLPSDRFSAERTGGSVSTLTIQRTQQEDSAVYLCASSLTEGNTIYFGEGSWLTVV.

This clonotype has only a few counts. The chain links TRBV2 to TRBJ2-3, with 10 nucleotides matching TRBD2. V trimming: 6 bases; J trimming: 0 bases; junction bases outside the gene matches: 0. This CDR3 comprises 14 residues. The germline CDR1 and CDR2 sequences are SNHLY and FYNNEI. CDR3 sequence: CASRLAGSTDTQYF. CDR3 in DNA: TGTGCCAGCAGACTAGCGGGAAGCACAGATACGCAGTATTTT.

This clonotype was observed a single time. One end of the junction fails to match germline, which may point to a read error. The chain couples TRBV28 to TRBJ2-7; TRBD2 might be the D (7 bases). The CDR3 covers 12 residues. Germline CDR1 reads MDHEN; CDR2 reads SYDVKM. The CDR3 spells CVSSGTPYEQYF. For the CDR3, the DNA is TGTGTCAGCAGCGGGACACCGTACGAGCAGTACTTC.

In this sample, this clonotype turned up a few times. V gene TRBV6-1 combines with J gene TRBJ2-6; D is ambiguous. CDR3 length: 14 residues. Between the trimmed V and J ends, which lost 5 bases and 4 bases, there was a span of 9 bases. Germline V gene lookup returns CDR1 MNHNS and CDR2 SASEGT. CDR3 DNA: TGTGCCAGCAGTATATACTCCGGGGCCAACGTCCTGACTTTC. This translates into CASSIYSGANVLTF.

In its sample, this clonotype was seen many times. The chain couples TRBV7-2 to TRBJ2-7, with a possible D match to TRBD1 (5 bases). V lost 0 bases, J lost 5 bases, and 8 bases lay in between. The CDR3 sequence is 13 residues long. Germline V gene lookup returns CDR1 SGHTA and CDR2 FQGNSA. This CDR3 is CASSLAYRNEQYF. The CDR3 bases are TGTGCCAGCAGCTTAGCTTACAGGAACGAGCAGTACTTC.